The clone carrying this T cell receptor (beta chain) was picked up one time. Produced via immunoSEQ multiplex PCR; TCRdb's table is partial and in-frame only. The table lists 140,000 to 150,000 clones, about 79% of them singletons. This sample is part of a study of blood T cell repertoires in COVID-19. V shed 3 bases and J 4 bases; nucleotides not matched to a gene: 7. The CDR3 sequence is 15 residues long. CDR1 and CDR2 from the germline V gene are LGHNT and FRNRAP. The clonotype comes from a man aged 55 to 70 with active or convalescent COVID-19. The chain recombines TRBV12-5 with TRBJ2-7; 9 bases are a match to TRBD2. Sample: peripheral blood. For the CDR3, the DNA is TGTGCTAGTGGTTTTGCGCTAGCGGGGTTTTACGAGCAGTACGTC. Protein product: CASGFALAGFYEQYV.